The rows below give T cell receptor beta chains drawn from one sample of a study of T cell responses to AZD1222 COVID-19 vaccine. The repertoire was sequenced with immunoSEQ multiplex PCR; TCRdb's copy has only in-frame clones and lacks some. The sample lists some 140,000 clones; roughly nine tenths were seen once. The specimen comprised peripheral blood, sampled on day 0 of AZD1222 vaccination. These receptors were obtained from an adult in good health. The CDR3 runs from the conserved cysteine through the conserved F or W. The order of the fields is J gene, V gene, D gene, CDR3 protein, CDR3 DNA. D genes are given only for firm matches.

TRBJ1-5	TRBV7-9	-	CASSPHGTFNQPQHF	TGTGCCAGCAGCCCCCACGGGACGTTTAATCAGCCCCAGCATTTT
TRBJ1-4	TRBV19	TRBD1	CASREQGAWEKLFF	TGTGCCAGTAGGGAACAGGGGGCGTGGGAAAAACTGTTTTTT
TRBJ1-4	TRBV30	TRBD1	CAWETLTGGGREKLFF	TGTGCCTGGGAGACCCTAACAGGGGGGGGAAGGGAAAAACTGTTTTTT
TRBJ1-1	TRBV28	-	CASSPSFGRVESGRAFF	TGTGCCAGCAGTCCCTCGTTCGGAAGGGTGGAAAGTGGGAGGGCTTTCTTT
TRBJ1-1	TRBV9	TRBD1	CASSAGTGNTEAFF	TGTGCCAGCAGCGCTGGGACAGGGAACACTGAAGCTTTCTTT
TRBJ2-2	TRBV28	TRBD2	CASSPLAGGLTGELFF	TGTGCCAGCAGTCCCCTGGCGGGGGGGCTGACCGGGGAGCTGTTTTTT
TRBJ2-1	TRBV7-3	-	CASSSTNPTGKNEQFF	TGTGCCAGCAGCTCCACTAACCCTACGGGGAAAAATGAGCAGTTCTTC
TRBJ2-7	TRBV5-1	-	CASSPSGLDLYEQYF	TGCGCCAGCAGCCCGTCGGGGTTGGACCTTTACGAGCAGTACTTC
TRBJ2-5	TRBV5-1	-	CASSLAAGTVETQYF	TGCGCCAGCAGCTTGGCGGCAGGAACGGTGGAGACCCAGTACTTC
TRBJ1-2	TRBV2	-	CASRASLYGYTF	TGTGCCAGCCGGGCTTCCCTCTATGGCTACACCTTC
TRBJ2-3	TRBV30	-	CAWAYRDTRTDTQYF	TGTGCCTGGGCTTACCGGGACACCCGCACAGATACGCAGTATTTT
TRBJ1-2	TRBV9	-	CASSAMTGPTARGYTF	TGTGCCAGCAGCGCGATGACTGGACCCACGGCTCGGGGCTACACCTTC